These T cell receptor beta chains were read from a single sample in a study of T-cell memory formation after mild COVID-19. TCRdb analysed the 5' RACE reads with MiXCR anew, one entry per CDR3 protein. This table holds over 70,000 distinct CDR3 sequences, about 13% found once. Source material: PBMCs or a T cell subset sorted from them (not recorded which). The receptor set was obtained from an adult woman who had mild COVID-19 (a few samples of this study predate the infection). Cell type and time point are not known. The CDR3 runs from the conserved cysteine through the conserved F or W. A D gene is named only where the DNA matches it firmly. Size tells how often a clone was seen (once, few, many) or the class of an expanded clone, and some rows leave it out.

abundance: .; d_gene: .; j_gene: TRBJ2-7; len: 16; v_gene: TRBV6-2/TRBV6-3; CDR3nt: TGTGCCAGCAGTTACTTAATCCGGGAACCCACCTACGAGCAGTACTTC; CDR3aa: CASSYLIREPTYEQYF
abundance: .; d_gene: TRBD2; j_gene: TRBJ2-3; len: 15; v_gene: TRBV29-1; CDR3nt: TGCAGCGGTGCCCTGGGGGGGACTAGCACAGATACGCAGTATTTT; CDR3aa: CSGALGGTSTDTQYF
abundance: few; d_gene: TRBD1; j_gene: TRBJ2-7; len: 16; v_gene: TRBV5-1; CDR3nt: TGCGCCAGCAGCTTACCCCGGGACAGGGCTTCCTACGAGCAGTACTTC; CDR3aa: CASSLPRDRASYEQYF
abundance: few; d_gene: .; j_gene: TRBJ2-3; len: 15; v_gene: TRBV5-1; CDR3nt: TGCGCCAGCTTGGCAGGGGCTCATAGCACAGATACGCAGTATTTT; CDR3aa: CASLAGAHSTDTQYF
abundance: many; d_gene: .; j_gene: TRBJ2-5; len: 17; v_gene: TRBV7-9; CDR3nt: TGTGCCAGCAGCTATGACCGGGAGACCCTCGGAGCAGAGACCCAGTACTTC; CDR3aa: CASSYDRETLGAETQYF
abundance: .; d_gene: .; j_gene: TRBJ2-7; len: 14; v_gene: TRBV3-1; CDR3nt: TGTGCCAGCAGCCAATACCCCGCACCCTACGAGCAGTACTTC; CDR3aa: CASSQYPAPYEQYF
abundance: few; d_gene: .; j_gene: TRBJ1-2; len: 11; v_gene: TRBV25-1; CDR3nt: TGTGCCAGCAGCGGAGACTATGGCTACACCTTC; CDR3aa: CASSGDYGYTF
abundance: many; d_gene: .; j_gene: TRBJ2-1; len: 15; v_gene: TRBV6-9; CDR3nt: TGTGCCAGCAGTTTAGAGGGGAGCTCCTACAATGAGCAGTTCTTC; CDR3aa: CASSLEGSSYNEQFF
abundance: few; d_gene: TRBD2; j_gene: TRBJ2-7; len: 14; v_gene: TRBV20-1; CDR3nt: TGCAGTGCTGGGTCTAGCGGGAGTTCCTACGAGCAGTACTTC; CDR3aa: CSAGSSGSSYEQYF
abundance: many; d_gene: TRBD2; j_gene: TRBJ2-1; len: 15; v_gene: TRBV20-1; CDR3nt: TGCAGTGCTAGAGACCCCGGGACTAGCGGGAGGTTTTGGTTCTTC; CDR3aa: CSARDPGTSGRFWFF
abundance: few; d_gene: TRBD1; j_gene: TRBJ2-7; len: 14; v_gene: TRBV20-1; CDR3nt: TGCAGTGCTAAAGAATGGGACAGGGCGTACGAGCAGTACTTC; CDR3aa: CSAKEWDRAYEQYF
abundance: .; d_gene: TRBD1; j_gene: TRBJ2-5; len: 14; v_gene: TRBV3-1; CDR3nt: TGTGCCAGCAGCAGGACAGGGGAGATAGAGACCCAGTACTTC; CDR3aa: CASSRTGEIETQYF
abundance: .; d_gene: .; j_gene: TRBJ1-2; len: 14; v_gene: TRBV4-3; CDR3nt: TGCGCCAGCAGCCAAGATAGGGCAGAATATGGCTACACCTTC; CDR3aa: CASSQDRAEYGYTF
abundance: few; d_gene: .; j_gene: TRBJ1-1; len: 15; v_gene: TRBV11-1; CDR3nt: TGTGCCAGCAGCTTAGAGACAGATTTGAACACTGAAGCTTTCTTT; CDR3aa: CASSLETDLNTEAFF
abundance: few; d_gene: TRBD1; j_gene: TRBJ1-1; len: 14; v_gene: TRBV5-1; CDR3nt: TGCGCCAGCAGCACGACAGGGGTCAACACTGAAGCTTTCTTT; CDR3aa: CASSTTGVNTEAFF
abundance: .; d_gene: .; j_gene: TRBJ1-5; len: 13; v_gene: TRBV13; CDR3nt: TGTGCCACCGCCGGTAGGGGAGATCAGCCCCAGCATTTT; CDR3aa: CATAGRGDQPQHF
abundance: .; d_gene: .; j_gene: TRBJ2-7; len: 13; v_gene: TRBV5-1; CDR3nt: TGCGCCAGCAGCTCGGGGGATGGCGACGAGCAGTACTTC; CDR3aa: CASSSGDGDEQYF
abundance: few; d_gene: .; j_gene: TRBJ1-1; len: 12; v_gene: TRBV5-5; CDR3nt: TGTGCCAGCAGCCGACAAGACACTGAAGCTTTCTTT; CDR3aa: CASSRQDTEAFF
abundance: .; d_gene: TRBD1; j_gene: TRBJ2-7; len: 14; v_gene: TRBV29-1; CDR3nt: TGCAGCGTTGGGGGTGATGGCAGGGGGTACGAGCAGTACTTC; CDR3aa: CSVGGDGRGYEQYF
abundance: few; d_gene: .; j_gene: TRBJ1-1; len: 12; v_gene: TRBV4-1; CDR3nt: TGCGCCAGCAGCCAAGTGGGCACTGAAGCTTTCTTT; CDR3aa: CASSQVGTEAFF
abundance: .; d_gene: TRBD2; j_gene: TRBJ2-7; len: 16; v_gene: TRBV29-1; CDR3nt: TGCAGCGTTGGCGGACTAGCGGGAGGAGGAGCCTACGAGCAGTACTTC; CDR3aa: CSVGGLAGGGAYEQYF
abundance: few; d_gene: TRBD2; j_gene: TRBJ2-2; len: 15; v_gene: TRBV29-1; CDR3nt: TGCAGCGTAAGACTAGCGAGTCTCCTTACCGGGGAGCTGTTTTTT; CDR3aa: CSVRLASLLTGELFF
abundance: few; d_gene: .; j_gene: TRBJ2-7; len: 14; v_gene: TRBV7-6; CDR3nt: TGTGCCAGCAGCTTAGTCACCAGCTCCTACGAGCAGTACTTC; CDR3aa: CASSLVTSSYEQYF